The next 23 T cell receptor beta chains were all read from a single sample in a study of T cell responses to AZD1222 COVID-19 vaccine. Clones were sequenced by immunoSEQ multiplex PCR, and TCRdb holds only the in-frame ones, with some missing. The top ten clones hold just under 9.5% of a sample with 120,000 or so clones, 80% to 90% of them seen once. Sequencing used peripheral blood, obtained on day 0 of AZD1222 vaccination. The receptors shown here come from an adult in good health.

This clone was found a few times. This rearrangement joins TRBV4-1 to TRBJ1-5; D possibly corresponds to TRBD1 (5 bases). This CDR3 contains 14 residues. The V and J ends lost 2 bases and 4 bases respectively, with 9 bases between them. The germline gives CDR1 MGHRA, CDR2 YSYEKL. CDR3 protein: CASSQQRGNQPQHF. CDR3 nucleotide sequence: TGCGCCAGCAGCCAACAGCGGGGGAATCAGCCCCAGCATTTT.

J is TRBJ2-1 and V is TRBV24-1; D not certain. Deletions cut 3 bases from V and 4 bases from J, with 9 bases between. This CDR3 region has 14 residues. Per the germline V gene, CDR1 is KGHDR and CDR2 is SFDVKD. As DNA, the CDR3 is TGTGCCACCAGTGATGATTGGACGTACAATGAGCAGTTCTTC. It specifies CATSDDWTYNEQFF.

The chain employs TRBV5-4 and TRBJ2-7, with D unclear. In germline, CDR1 is SGHNT, CDR2 YYREEE (reference sequence). Trimming removed 0 bases from V and 4 bases from J, with 8 bases in between. CDR3 length equals 13 residues. The CDR3 here is CASSLGGPYEQYF. CDR3 DNA sequence: TGTGCCAGCAGCTTGGGAGGCCCGTACGAGCAGTACTTC.

The V call is TRBV9, the J call TRBJ2-2, with D possibly called TRBD1 or TRBD2 (5 bases each). This CDR3 has 15 amino acids. Germline assignment: CDR1 SGDLS and CDR2 YYNGEE. With 2 bases removed from V and 4 bases from J, the gap between germline ends came to 12 bases. The CDR3 spells CASSVLGDVTGELFF. CDR3 DNA: TGTGCCAGCAGCGTTTTGGGGGACGTCACCGGGGAGCTGTTTTTT.

This rearrangement joins TRBV2 to TRBJ2-7, with 10 bases fitting TRBD1. Per germline, CDR1 SNHLY and CDR2 FYNNEI. V lost 7 bases and J lost 4; bases outside the gene matches: 10. The CDR3 runs to 15 residues. This CDR3 reads CASTLIPGQGYEQYF. In nucleotides, the CDR3 is TGTGCCAGCACTCTAATTCCGGGACAGGGGTACGAGCAGTACTTC. The full variable domain, in which reference TRBV2 and TRBJ2-7 provide the parts outside the CDR3, is EPEVTQTPSHQVTQMGQEVILRCVPISNHLYFYWYRQILGQKVEFLVSFYNNEISEKSEIFDDQFSVERPDGSNFTLKIRSTKLEDSAMYFCASTLIPGQGYEQYFGPGTRLTVT.

The chain combines TRBV6-2 or TRBV6-3 with TRBJ2-7, with 8 positions matching TRBD1. CDR3 size: 14 residues. CDR1 MNHEY and CDR2 SVGEGT come from the germline V gene. Trimming removed 6 bases from V and 2 bases from J; junction bases left unmatched: 6. The CDR3 region has the DNA TGTGCCAGCAGCCGAGGACAGGGCACCTACGAGCAGTACTTC. Its protein product is CASSRGQGTYEQYF.

The genes are TRBV28 and TRBJ2-7; D is unresolved. This CDR3 spans 14 amino acids. Germline V gene lookup returns CDR1 MDHEN and CDR2 SYDVKM. The V end was cut by 10 bases, the J end by 4 bases, with 20 bases between. The CDR3 protein is CATVGSLPSYEQYF. The CDR3 region has the DNA TGTGCCACCGTGGGGTCCCTCCCCTCTTACGAGCAGTACTTC.

The chain uses TRBV3-1 (or the pseudogene TRBV3-2) and TRBJ1-1; D might be TRBD1 (5 bases). The CDR3 extends over 12 amino acids. V was trimmed by 7 bases and J by 5 bases, leaving 11 bases between them. The germline V gene has CDR1 LGHDT and CDR2 YNNKEL (reference sequence). The CDR3, as DNA: TGTGCCAGCATCGGGACGGCTACTGAAGCTTTCTTT. The encoded protein is CASIGTATEAFF.

The chain carries TRBV7-2 and TRBJ2-5, with a tentative D call TRBD2 (5 bases). The CDR3 is made up of 14 amino acids. Trimming cost V 4 bases and J 5 bases, with 14 bases left between them. Germline V CDR1 and CDR2: SGHTA, FQGNSA. The CDR3 loop is CASSSTFRGETQYF. For the CDR3, the DNA is TGTGCCAGCAGCTCAACCTTTAGAGGGGAGACCCAGTACTTC.

V gene TRBV5-1 combines with J gene TRBJ2-2, with a possible D match to TRBD1 (5 bases). Germline V CDR1 and CDR2: SGHRS, YFSETQ. This CDR3 contains 14 residues. V was cut by 6 bases and J by 0 bases, with 9 bases left in between. The CDR3 sequence: CASTQGSNTGELFF. CDR3 DNA: TGCGCCAGCACCCAGGGCTCGAACACCGGGGAGCTGTTTTTT.

The V gene is TRBV18, the J gene TRBJ1-1; 7 bases are shared with TRBD1. Germline V gene data show CDR1 as KGHSH and CDR2 as LQKENI. V gave up 1 base and J gave up 3 bases; unmatched junction bases: 8. This CDR3 comprises 16 residues. CDR3 in amino acids: CASSPLLTGEDTEAFF. In DNA, the CDR3 is TGTGCCAGCTCACCACTTCTTACAGGGGAGGACACTGAAGCTTTCTTT. The whole variable domain, filled in from reference TRBV18 and TRBJ1-1, reads NAGVMQNPRHLVRRRGQEARLRCSPMKGHSHVYWYRQLPEEGLKFMVYLQKENIIDESGMPKERFSAEFPKEGPSILRIQQVVRGDSAAYFCASSPLLTGEDTEAFFGQGTRLTVV.

V usage is TRBV3-1 (or the pseudogene TRBV3-2) and J usage is TRBJ1-3, with unresolved D. This CDR3 contains 14 residues. V lost 3 bases and J lost 0, with 6 bases in between. Germline CDR1 reads LGHDT; CDR2 reads YNNKEL (reference sequence). As DNA, the CDR3 is TGTGCCAGCAGCCAGCAATCCTCTGGAAACACCATATATTTT. Residues: CASSQQSSGNTIYF.

The chain has TRBV9 and TRBJ1-3, with 8 bases lining up with TRBD1. Germline assignment: CDR1 SGDLS and CDR2 YYNGEE. Trimming at V came to 0 bases and at J to 5 bases, leaving 19 bases not matched to a gene. This CDR3 comprises 20 residues. The CDR3 protein is CASSVATNSGLGQGRNTIYF. Here the CDR3 DNA reads TGTGCCAGCAGCGTAGCTACGAACTCGGGACTAGGACAGGGCCGAAACACCATATATTTT.

The chain carries TRBV6-5 and TRBJ2-7; maybe TRBD2 (6 bases). The V gene lost 8 bases and the J gene lost 5 bases, with 19 bases spanning the gap. This CDR3 has 14 amino acids. Germline assignment: CDR1 MNHEY and CDR2 SVGAGI. DNA of the CDR3: TGTGCCAGCTCTCTTTACCGCGGCGGGGACGAGCAGTACTTC. This sequence encodes CASSLYRGGDEQYF.

The rearrangement links TRBV11-3 to TRBJ1-6; tentatively, D is TRBD1 (5 bases). The CDR3 spans 15 residues. Germline values: CDR1 SGHNT, CDR2 YENEEA. Trimming removed 5 bases at V and 7 bases at J, with 15 bases between. The CDR3 is CASSLGGERNSPLHF. The DNA of the CDR3 is TGTGCCAGCAGCCTGGGAGGGGAAAGGAATTCACCCCTCCACTTT.

The chain carries TRBV29-1 and TRBJ2-3; the D is unclear. The V end lost 7 bases, the J end lost 2 bases, and 16 bases lay between the germline ends. The CDR3 extends over 14 amino acids. Germline assignment: CDR1 SQVTM and CDR2 ANQGSEA. CDR3 bases: TGCAGCGACCGCACCGGAGCCAACACAGATACGCAGTATTTT. Its translation: CSDRTGANTDTQYF.

This clone has just one count. This chain links TRBV7-3 with TRBJ1-1, with D uncertain. The V gene's germline CDR1 is SGHTA and CDR2 FQGTGA. This CDR3 is 13 amino acids long. V was trimmed by 4 bases and J by 10 bases, leaving 16 bases between them. The CDR3, as DNA: TGTGCCAGCAGCTCGGACCCCCAATCGCGAGCTTTCTTT. Translating it yields CASSSDPQSRAFF.

This chain links TRBV28 with TRBJ1-1, with 7 bases lining up with TRBD1. The CDR3 totals 12 residues. Germline V gene sequence: CDR1 MDHEN, CDR2 SYDVKM. Unmatched junction bases numbered 5, after V lost 8 bases and J lost 5 bases. The CDR3 sequence: CASVTGRTEAFF. CDR3 nucleotide sequence: TGTGCCAGCGTGACAGGGAGAACTGAAGCTTTCTTT.

This chain joins TRBV30 and TRBJ1-3, with D unresolved. Germline lookup yields CDR1 GTSNPN and CDR2 SVGIG (reference sequence). The CDR3 consists of 15 residues. V was clipped by 0 bases and J by 0 bases, with 9 bases between them. CDR3 coding DNA: TGTGCCTGGAGTGTGTGGGTAGGCTCTGGAAACACCATATATTTT. It translates to CAWSVWVGSGNTIYF. Based on the CDR3 plus reference TRBV30 and TRBJ1-3, the full variable domain is SQTIHQWPATLVQPVGSPLSLECTVEGTSNPNLYWYRQAAGRGLQLLFYSVGIGQISSEVPQNLSASRPQDRQFILSSKKLLLSDSGFYLCAWSVWVGSGNTIYFGEGSWLTVV.

This clone has just one count. The chain carries TRBV9 and TRBJ2-1; the D gene is possibly TRBD2 (6 bases). The CDR3 loop spans 16 amino acids. V was shortened by 0 bases and J by 3 bases, with 13 bases between the two germline ends. The germline CDR1 and CDR2 sequences are SGDLS and YYNGEE. CDR3 sequence (DNA): TGTGCCAGCAGCGTAGTTCCGGGGGAAGGCTACAATGAGCAGTTCTTC. It translates to CASSVVPGEGYNEQFF.

This clone was detected a few times. The CDR3 spells CASSDQGRAGELFF. The CDR3 DNA reads TGTGCCAGCAGTGATCAGGGGAGGGCCGGGGAGCTGTTTTTT. The chain couples TRBV28 to TRBJ2-2, with D perhaps TRBD2 (7 bases). CDR1 is MDHEN and CDR2 is SYDVKM in the germline V gene. V was cut by 5 bases and J by 6 bases, with 13 bases left in between. The length of the CDR3 is 14 residues.

The DNA of the CDR3 is TGTGCCAGTAGTGTCGGGGGGGTGAAAAGCACTGAAGCTTTCTTT. Residues: CASSVGGVKSTEAFF. The chain couples TRBV19 to TRBJ1-1; a weak D match, TRBD1 (5 bases). The CDR3 extends over 15 amino acids. Trimming shortened V by 5 bases and J by 4 bases, and 17 bases separated the two germline ends. Germline lookup yields CDR1 LNHDA and CDR2 SQIVND (reference sequence).

The chain combines TRBV6-5 with TRBJ1-3; TRBD1 aligns across 10 bases. Germline V lookup: CDR1 MNHEY, CDR2 SVGAGI. J was trimmed by 6 bases and V by 5 bases; bases with no gene match: 4. There are 14 residues in the CDR3. The CDR3 nucleotides are TGTGCCAGCAGTAACGGACAGGGGGTAAACACCATATATTTT. It yields the protein CASSNGQGVNTIYF.